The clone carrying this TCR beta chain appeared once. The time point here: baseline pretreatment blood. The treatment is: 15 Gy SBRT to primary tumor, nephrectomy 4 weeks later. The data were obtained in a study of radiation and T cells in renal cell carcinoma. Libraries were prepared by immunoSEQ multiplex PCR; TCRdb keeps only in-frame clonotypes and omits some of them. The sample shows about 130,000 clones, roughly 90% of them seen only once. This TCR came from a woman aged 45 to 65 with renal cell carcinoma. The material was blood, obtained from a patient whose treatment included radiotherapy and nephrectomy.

The CDR3 DNA is TGTGCCACCAAATATGGAGGGCTCAATGAAAAACTGTTTTTT. Its protein is CATKYGGLNEKLFF. The chain combines TRBV19 with TRBJ1-4; D remains unclear. The V end lost 10 bases, the J end lost 5 bases, and 17 bases lay between the germline ends. This CDR3 has 14 residues. Looked up from germline, CDR1 is LNHDA and CDR2 is SQIVND (reference sequence).